This T cell receptor (beta chain) was observed in a study of blood T cell repertoires in COVID-19. Some clones are missing from TCRdb's copy, which holds only in-frame ones; the method was immunoSEQ multiplex PCR. The sample has 150,000 to 200,000 clones, 93% seen once. This clone was seen a single time. Between the trimmed V and J ends, which lost 6 bases and 1 base, there was a span of 12 bases. The CDR3 spans 14 residues. The germline gives CDR1 SGHRS, CDR2 YFSETQ. The chain employs TRBV5-1 and TRBJ2-3; tentative D call: TRBD2 (5 bases). The clonotype comes from a woman in her fifties or sixties with COVID-19, enrolled during active disease. Input material: peripheral blood. The CDR3 protein is CASKSREGTDTQYF. DNA of the CDR3: TGCGCCAGCAAATCGAGGGAAGGCACAGATACGCAGTATTTT. Based on the CDR3 plus reference TRBV5-1 and TRBJ2-3, the full variable domain is KAGVTQTPRYLIKTRGQQVTLSCSPISGHRSVSWYQQTPGQGLQFLFEYFSETQRNKGNFPGRFSGRQFSNSRSEMNVSTLELGDSALYLCASKSREGTDTQYFGPGTRLTVL.